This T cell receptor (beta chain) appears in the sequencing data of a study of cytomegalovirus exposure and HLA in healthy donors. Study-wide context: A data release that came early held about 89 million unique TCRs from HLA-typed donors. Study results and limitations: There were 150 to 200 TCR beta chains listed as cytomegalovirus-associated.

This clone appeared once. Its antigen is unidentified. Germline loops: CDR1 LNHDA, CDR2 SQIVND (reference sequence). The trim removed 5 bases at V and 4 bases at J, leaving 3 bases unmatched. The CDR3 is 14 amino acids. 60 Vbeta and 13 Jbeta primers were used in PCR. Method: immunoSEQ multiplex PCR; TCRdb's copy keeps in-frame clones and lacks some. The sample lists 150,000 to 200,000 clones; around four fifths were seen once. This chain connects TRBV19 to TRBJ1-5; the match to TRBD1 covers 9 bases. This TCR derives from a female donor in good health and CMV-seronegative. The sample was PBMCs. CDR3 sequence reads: CASSLDRGNQPQHF. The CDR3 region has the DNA TGTGCCAGTAGTCTGGACAGGGGAAATCAGCCCCAGCATTTT.